Shown below are 14 T cell receptor beta chains from a single sample sequenced in a study of Tregs in tolerant kidney transplant recipients. The data were produced by immunoSEQ multiplex PCR, yet TCRdb's version contains in-frame clones alone and is incomplete. The data contain approximately 90,000 clones, around 94% of them singletons. Sequencing input: CD8+ T cells from blood. These TCRs come from a human donor in good health.

The table lists this clone with a count of one. The V call is TRBV4-2, the J call TRBJ2-2; 13 positions agree with TRBD2. The CDR3 sequence is 18 residues long. Trimming took 4 bases from V and 2 from J; bases not matched to a gene: 7. Germline CDR1 is LGHNA and CDR2 is YNFKEQ. The CDR3 nucleotides are TGTGCCAGCAGCCTCCGACTAGCGGGAGGCCGAAACACCGGGGAGCTGTTTTTT. As protein: CASSLRLAGGRNTGELFF.

The chain links TRBV7-9 to TRBJ1-5; D ambiguous. The CDR3 is made up of 14 amino acids. V was cut by 2 bases and J by 7 bases, with 12 bases left in between. Germline assignment: CDR1 SEHNR and CDR2 FQNEAQ (reference sequence). The CDR3 DNA follows: TGTGCCAGCAGCTTAATACCGACCGACCAGCCCCAGCATTTT. Its translation: CASSLIPTDQPQHF.

The chain has TRBV10-3 and TRBJ2-1; 9 bases agree with TRBD2. V gave up 0 bases and J gave up 0 bases; unmatched junction bases: 0. This CDR3 comprises 16 residues. The V gene's germline CDR1 is ENHRY and CDR2 SYGVKD. CDR3 in amino acids: CAISESSGSSYNEQFF. The CDR3, as DNA: TGTGCCATCAGTGAGTCTAGCGGGAGCTCCTACAATGAGCAGTTCTTC.

The chain links TRBV18 to TRBJ2-5; 8 bases line up with TRBD2. With 1 base clipped from V and 2 bases from J, the junction kept 6 bases outside the gene matches. The germline CDR1 and CDR2 sequences are KGHSH and LQKENI. The CDR3 sequence is 16 residues long. In DNA form, the CDR3 reads TGTGCCAGCTCACCACGCTTAGCGGGGACTCAAGAGACCCAGTACTTC. Protein: CASSPRLAGTQETQYF. The full variable domain, its missing parts supplied by reference TRBV18 and TRBJ2-5, is NAGVMQNPRHLVRRRGQEARLRCSPMKGHSHVYWYRQLPEEGLKFMVYLQKENIIDESGMPKERFSAEFPKEGPSILRIQQVVRGDSAAYFCASSPRLAGTQETQYFGPGTRLLVL.

This clone was seen more than once but under ten times. The CDR3 sequence: CASSLAGAHQPQHF. CDR3 DNA: TGTGCCAGCAGCTTAGCGGGGGCCCATCAGCCCCAGCATTTT. V gene TRBV7-9 combines with J gene TRBJ1-5, with D possibly being TRBD1 (6 bases). Germline V CDR1 and CDR2: SEHNR, FQNEAQ (reference sequence). The CDR3 covers 14 residues. Trimming removed 0 bases from V and 5 bases from J, with 8 bases in between.

The chain carries TRBV5-1 and TRBJ1-4; 7 bases agree with TRBD1. CDR1 and CDR2 from the germline V gene are SGHRS and YFSETQ. V lost 0 bases and J lost 5; bases outside the gene matches: 4. This CDR3 has 15 residues. The CDR3 is CASSLGPGQNEKLFF. The CDR3 coding sequence is TGCGCCAGCAGCTTGGGTCCGGGACAGAATGAAAAACTGTTTTTT.

The chain is built from TRBV28 and TRBJ2-7, with 9 bases aligning to TRBD1. The CDR3 runs 15 residues. Germline loops: CDR1 MDHEN, CDR2 SYDVKM. With 1 base clipped from V and 5 bases from J, the junction kept 6 bases outside the gene matches. CDR3 sequence: CASSLFGTGTDEQYF. CDR3 nucleotides: TGTGCCAGCAGTTTATTTGGGACAGGGACGGACGAGCAGTACTTC.

The rearrangement uses TRBV5-4 and TRBJ1-1; tentative D call: TRBD1 (6 bases). The V gene lost 5 bases and the J gene lost 0 bases, with 14 bases spanning the gap. This CDR3 is 15 amino acids long. Germline lookup yields CDR1 SGHNT and CDR2 YYREEE (reference sequence). CDR3 coding DNA: TGTGCCAGCAGTTGGGGGACACCTTTGAACACTGAAGCTTTCTTT. This translates into CASSWGTPLNTEAFF.

This clone was observed a single time. The gene calls are TRBV13 and TRBJ2-5; no reliable D call. The CDR3 spans 12 residues. V lost 5 bases and J lost 5, with 9 bases in between. The germline gives CDR1 PRHDT, CDR2 FYEKMQ (reference sequence). The CDR3 DNA sequence: TGTGCCAGCAGCCCAGAAGGGGAGACCCAGTACTTC. Translating it yields CASSPEGETQYF. Drawing the rest from reference TRBV13 and TRBJ2-5, the complete variable domain is AAGVIQSPRHLIKEKRETATLKCYPIPRHDTVYWYQQGPGQDPQFLISFYEKMQSDKGSIPDRFSAQQFSDYHSELNMSSLELGDSALYFCASSPEGETQYFGPGTRLLVL.

The chain joins TRBV7-8 to TRBJ2-5; 7 bases align to TRBD1. CDR1 and CDR2 from the germline V gene are SGHVS and FQNEAQ. This CDR3 has 15 residues. The trim removed 5 bases at V and 5 bases at J, leaving 11 bases unmatched. The CDR3 bases are TGTGCCAGCAGCACCTGGGGACAGCGAGTTGAGACCCAGTACTTC. This sequence encodes CASSTWGQRVETQYF.

The CDR3 bases are TGTGCCAGCAGTCGAAAACCTGAAGCTTTCTTT. Translating gives CASSRKPEAFF. V usage is TRBV7-9 and J usage is TRBJ1-1; D is uncertain. In germline, CDR1 is SEHNR, CDR2 FQNEAQ (reference sequence). V was clipped by 6 bases and J by 6 bases, with 8 bases between them. The CDR3 runs to 11 residues.

This clone appeared once. This chain connects TRBV19 to TRBJ1-1; 8 positions match TRBD1. This CDR3 is built from 15 residues. The J segment lost 4 bases and the V segment lost 9 bases, leaving 13 bases of the junction unmatched. CDR1 LNHDA and CDR2 SQIVND come from the germline V gene (reference sequence). CDR3 amino acids: CASTTYRQGSTEAFF. In DNA form, the CDR3 reads TGTGCCAGCACTACCTACCGACAGGGGAGCACTGAAGCTTTCTTT. Filled out from reference TRBV19 and TRBJ1-1, the complete variable domain reads DGGITQSPKYLFRKEGQNVTLSCEQNLNHDAMYWYRQDPGQGLRLIYYSQIVNDFQKGDIAEGYSVSREKKESFPLTVTSAQKNPTAFYLCASTTYRQGSTEAFFGQGTRLTVV.

The chain joins TRBV7-4 to TRBJ2-3; 12 bases are shared with TRBD2. The CDR3 runs to 18 residues. Unmatched junction bases numbered 9, after V lost 5 bases and J lost 0 bases. CDR1 is SGHVT and CDR2 is SQSDAQ in the germline V gene. CDR3 in DNA: TGTGCCAGCAGCCCCGGTGTGACTAGCGGGGGAAGCACAGATACGCAGTATTTT. Protein product: CASSPGVTSGGSTDTQYF. The full variable domain, rest sourced from reference TRBV7-4 and TRBJ2-3, is GAGVSQSPRYKVAKRGRDVALRCDSISGHVTLYWYRQTLGQGSEVLTYSQSDAQRDKSGRPSGRFSAERPERSVSTLKIQRTEQGDSAVYLCASSPGVTSGGSTDTQYFGPGTRLTVL.

The CDR3 region is CASSLVGGRFETQYF. DNA for the CDR3: TGTGCCAGCAGCTTGGTTGGGGGGCGATTCGAGACCCAGTACTTC. The chain uses TRBV5-8 and TRBJ2-5; either TRBD1 or TRBD2 may supply D (6 bases each). Trimming shortened V by 0 bases and J by 5 bases, and 14 bases separated the two germline ends. Germline V gives CDR1 SGHTS, CDR2 YDEGEE. The CDR3 sequence is 15 residues long. The full variable domain, completed using reference TRBV5-8 and TRBJ2-5, is EAGVTQSPTHLIKTRGQQATLRCSPISGHTSVYWYQQALGLGLQFLLWYDEGEERNRGNFPPRFSGRQFPNYSSELNVNALELEDSALYLCASSLVGGRFETQYFGPGTRLLVL.